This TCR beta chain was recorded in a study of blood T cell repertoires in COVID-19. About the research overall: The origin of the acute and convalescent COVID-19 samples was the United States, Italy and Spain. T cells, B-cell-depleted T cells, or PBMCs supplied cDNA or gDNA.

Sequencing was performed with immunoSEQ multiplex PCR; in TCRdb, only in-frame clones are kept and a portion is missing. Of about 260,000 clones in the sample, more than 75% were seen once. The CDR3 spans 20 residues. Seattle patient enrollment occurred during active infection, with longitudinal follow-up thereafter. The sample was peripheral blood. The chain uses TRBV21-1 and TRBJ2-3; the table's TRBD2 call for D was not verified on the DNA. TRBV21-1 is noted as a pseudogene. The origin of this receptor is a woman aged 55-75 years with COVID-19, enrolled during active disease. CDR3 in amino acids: CASSSPGGTSGASGTDTQYF. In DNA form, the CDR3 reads TGTGCCAGCAGCAGCCCAGGTGGGACTAGCGGAGCTTCAGGCACAGATACGCAGTATTTT.